This TCR beta chain was identified during a study of T cells in Graves' hyperthyroidism and ophthalmopathy. Study context: Peripheral blood was collected at initial diagnosis, before any treatment. Findings of the study overall: Blood also showed most of the thyroid clonotypes that were expanded above 0.001.

J lost 7 bases, V lost 0 bases, and 11 bases had no gene match. This CDR3 has 17 residues. Germline CDR1 reads LGHDT; CDR2 reads YNNKEL (reference sequence). Authors of the study amplified TCR beta CDR3 regions from RNA transcripts. The HTBI set primed first-round TCR CDR3 RT-PCR. From the multiplex PCR reads, TCRdb called clonotypes with MiXCR, one entry per CDR3 protein. The sample has 550,000 to 600,000 distinct CDR3 sequences, around 17% seen once. This clonotype appeared once. Its target is unknown. Across 18 months, stable Graves' hyperthyroidism was marked by no progression to ophthalmopathy. The sequence was obtained from a woman between 18 and 29 years old with Graves' hyperthyroidism. Source material: blood. This chain uses TRBV3-1 with TRBJ1-4, with 7 bases identical to TRBD1. Here the CDR3 DNA reads TGTGCCAGCAGCCAAGAAGGCCTCAGGGGGAGAGGTGAAAAACTGTTTTTT. Translated, it gives CASSQEGLRGRGEKLFF. The full variable domain, completed using reference TRBV3-1 and TRBJ1-4, is DTAVSQTPKYLVTQMGNDKSIKCEQNLGHDTMYWYKQDSKKFLKIMFSYNNKELIINETVPNRFSPKSPDKAHLNLHINSLELGDSAVYFCASSQEGLRGRGEKLFFGSGTQLSVL.